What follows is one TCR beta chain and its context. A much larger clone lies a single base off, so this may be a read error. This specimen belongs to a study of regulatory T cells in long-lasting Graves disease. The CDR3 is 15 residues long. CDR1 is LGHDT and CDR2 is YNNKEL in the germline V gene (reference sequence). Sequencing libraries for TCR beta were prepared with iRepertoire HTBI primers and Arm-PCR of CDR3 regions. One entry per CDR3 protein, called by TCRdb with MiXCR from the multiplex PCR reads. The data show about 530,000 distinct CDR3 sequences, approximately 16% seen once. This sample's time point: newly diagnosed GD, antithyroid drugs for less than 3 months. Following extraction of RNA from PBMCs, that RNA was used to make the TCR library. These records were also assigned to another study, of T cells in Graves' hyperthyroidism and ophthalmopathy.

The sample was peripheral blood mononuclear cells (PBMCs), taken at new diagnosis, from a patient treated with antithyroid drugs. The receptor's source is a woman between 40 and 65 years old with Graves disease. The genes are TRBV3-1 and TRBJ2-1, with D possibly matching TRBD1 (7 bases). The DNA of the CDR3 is TGTGCCAGCAGCCAAGAAAACAGGGGAGGCAATGAGCAGTCCTTC. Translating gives CASSQENRGGNEQSF.